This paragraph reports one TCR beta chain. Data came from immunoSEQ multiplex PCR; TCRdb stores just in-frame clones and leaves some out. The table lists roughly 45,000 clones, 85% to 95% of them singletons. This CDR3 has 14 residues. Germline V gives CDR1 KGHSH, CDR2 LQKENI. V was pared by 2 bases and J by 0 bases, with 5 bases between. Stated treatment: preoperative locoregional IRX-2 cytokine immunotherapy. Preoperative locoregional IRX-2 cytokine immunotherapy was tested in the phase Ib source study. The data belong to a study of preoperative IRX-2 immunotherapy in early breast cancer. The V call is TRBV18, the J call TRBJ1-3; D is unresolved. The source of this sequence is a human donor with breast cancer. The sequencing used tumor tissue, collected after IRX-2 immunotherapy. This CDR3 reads CASSPNPSGNTIYF. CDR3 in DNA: TGTGCCAGCTCACCAAACCCCTCTGGAAACACCATATATTTT.